This TCR beta chain was retrieved from a study of identifying expanded T cells in peripheral blood. For this clone: Antigen unknown.

CDR1 SEHNR and CDR2 FQNEAQ come from the germline V gene (reference sequence). The CDR3 runs 16 residues. J gave up 5 bases and V 1 base, and 11 bases lay outside the gene matches. No infections or other immune events were documented during collection. The method was immunoSEQ multiplex PCR; TCRdb's version includes in-frame clones alone and lacks a portion of them. This table has about 91,000 clones, about nine tenths appearing once. Study-wide results and caveats: Technical replicates showed about 1.1 changed clones; roughly two weeks about 16; four weeks 19. Clone count variance between approximately two-week samples rose with total template count.

The TCR comes from a person aged 18 to 69 in good health. V is TRBV7-9 and J is TRBJ2-7; the match to TRBD2 covers 7 bases. Sample: blood. CDR3 sequence: CASSLDGAGQEHEQYF. In DNA, the CDR3 is TGTGCCAGCAGCTTAGATGGAGCGGGGCAAGAACACGAGCAGTACTTC. The variable domain in full, completed from reference TRBV7-9 and TRBJ2-7, reads DTGVSQNPRHKITKRGQNVTFRCDPISEHNRLYWYRQTLGQGPEFLTYFQNEAQLEKSRLLSDRFSAERPKGSFSTLEIQRTEQGDSAMYLCASSLDGAGQEHEQYFGPGTRLTVT.